This record covers a single T cell receptor beta chain. CDR1 SNHLY and CDR2 FYNNEI come from the germline V gene. Trimming removed 0 bases from V and 3 bases from J, with 8 bases in between. The CDR3 runs to 14 residues. The RNA, 0.5 to 1 ug, was put through reverse transcription using random hexamers. Amplification of TCR beta CDR3 across 54 Vbeta and 13 Jbeta was performed with immunoSEQ multiplex PCR. TCRdb recomputed calls from the immunoSEQ multiplex PCR reads with MiXCR, one row per CDR3 protein. The sample has some 190,000 distinct CDR3 sequences, around 96% seen once. This sample is part of a study of CD8 T cells in Susac syndrome. Sequencing of TCR beta was carried out in blood CD8+ and CD4+ T cells. The control participants were healthy donors, and these controls were matched with respect to both age and sex. Bulk CD8+ and CD4+ cells came from magnetic negative isolation; CD8+ TEMRA by FACS.

The V and J genes are TRBV2 and TRBJ2-5, with unresolved D. Sequencing was performed on CD4+ T cells from PBMCs. The receptor was derived from a human donor in good health. The CDR3 loop is CASSEALGKETQYF. CDR3 bases: TGTGCCAGCAGTGAAGCCTTAGGGAAAGAGACCCAGTACTTC.